The 29 T cell receptor beta chains below come from one sample, sequenced in a study of blood T cell repertoires in COVID-19. The protocol was immunoSEQ multiplex PCR, while the TCRdb copy is restricted to in-frame clones and leaves out a portion. The repertoire holds around 180,000 clones, with approximately 85% as singletons. The sequenced material came from peripheral blood. The source is an elderly man with COVID-19, enrolled during active disease.

The chain uses TRBV9 and TRBJ2-1, with 8 positions matching TRBD2. The CDR3 consists of 18 residues. Germline lookup yields CDR1 SGDLS and CDR2 YYNGEE. J was trimmed by 4 bases and V by 2 bases; bases with no gene match: 14. The CDR3 DNA follows: TGTGCCAGCAGCGTTAGCGGGGTGGCAGGCATGGGATACAATGAGCAGTTCTTC. Amino acid sequence: CASSVSGVAGMGYNEQFF.

The rearrangement joins TRBV19 to TRBJ2-3; D uncertain. The CDR3 sequence is 14 residues long. V was shortened by 3 bases and J by 4 bases, with 11 bases between the two germline ends. Germline CDR1 LNHDA, CDR2 SQIVND (reference sequence). CDR3 in DNA: TGTGCCAGTAGTATTAGGCGACTGGCAGATACGCAGTATTTT. It encodes CASSIRRLADTQYF.

This clone was recorded once. This chain joins TRBV2 and TRBJ1-5; 8 bases are a match to TRBD1. The V and J ends lost 8 bases and 2 bases, in that order; junction bases with no gene match: 5. The CDR3 length is 14 residues. Germline V gene lookup returns CDR1 SNHLY and CDR2 FYNNEI. CDR3 protein: CASSDRVGNQPQHF. For the CDR3, the DNA is TGTGCCAGCTCGGACAGGGTTGGCAATCAGCCCCAGCATTTT.

This clone was detected once. The V gene is TRBV19, the J gene TRBJ1-5; maybe TRBD1 (5 bases). The V end lost 6 bases, the J end lost 4 bases, and 10 bases lay between the germline ends. CDR3 length: 13 amino acids. Germline loops: CDR1 LNHDA, CDR2 SQIVND (reference sequence). The CDR3 DNA is TGTGCCAGTAGGGACACCCGAAATCAGCCCCAGCATTTT. Translation gives CASRDTRNQPQHF.

The rearrangement uses TRBV9 and TRBJ1-3; D unclear. Deletions cut 4 bases from V and 4 bases from J, with 6 bases between. The CDR3 loop spans 12 amino acids. The V gene's germline CDR1 is SGDLS and CDR2 YYNGEE. CDR3 amino acids: CASSSVGNTIYF. DNA of the CDR3: TGTGCCAGCAGCTCGGTGGGAAACACCATATATTTT.

This chain connects TRBV19 to TRBJ1-1; D uncertain. V shed 6 bases and J shed 4 bases, with 12 bases lying between them. This CDR3 comprises 13 residues. CDR1 is LNHDA, CDR2 SQIVND, per germline (reference sequence). The CDR3 is CASREVEGTEAFF. Here the CDR3 DNA reads TGTGCCAGTAGGGAGGTAGAGGGCACTGAAGCTTTCTTT.

The rearrangement joins TRBV10-2 to TRBJ1-2, with 8 bases fitting TRBD1. Germline V gene sequence: CDR1 WSHSY, CDR2 SAAADI. CDR3 length: 12 residues. Trimming took 8 bases from V and 2 from J; bases not matched to a gene: 1. The DNA for the CDR3 is TGCGCCAGCGGGACAGGCAACTATGGCTACACCTTC. Residues: CASGTGNYGYTF.

The chain's CDR3 is CASSAAGRALKDEKLFF. The CDR3 DNA reads as TGTGCCAGCAGTGCCGCTGGCAGAGCACTAAAGGATGAAAAACTGTTTTTT. The genes are TRBV6-1 and TRBJ1-4; D gene uncertain. Trimming removed 4 bases at V and 6 bases at J, with 21 bases between. The germline V gene encodes CDR1 MNHNS and CDR2 SASEGT. The CDR3 spans 17 residues.

The DNA for the CDR3 is TGTGCCAGCAGATTGGGGGGGGCTAATGAAAAACTGTTTTTT. It is translated as CASRLGGANEKLFF. The J gene is TRBJ1-4, the V gene TRBV6-5, with D perhaps matching TRBD1 (5 bases). The CDR3 consists of 14 residues. Germline values: CDR1 MNHEY, CDR2 SVGAGI. Trimming took 6 bases from V and 3 from J, leaving 11 bases between them.

The gene calls are TRBV4-2 and TRBJ1-1; maybe TRBD1 (6 bases). This CDR3 is 14 amino acids long. Germline CDR1 and CDR2: LGHNA and YNFKEQ. V lost 7 bases, J lost 0 bases, and 12 bases lay in between. The CDR3 reads CASTPGVLNTEAFF. The CDR3 coding sequence is TGTGCCAGCACCCCAGGGGTATTGAACACTGAAGCTTTCTTT.

The rearrangement joins TRBV5-1 to TRBJ2-1; 8 nucleotides align to TRBD1. The CDR3 loop spans 16 amino acids. V lost 1 base to trimming and J lost 6 bases; unmatched junction nucleotides: 9. CDR1 SGHRS and CDR2 YFSETQ come from the germline V gene. The chain's CDR3 is CASSLRGQGPVNEQFF. CDR3 in DNA: TGCGCCAGCAGCTTGCGCGGACAGGGACCGGTCAATGAGCAGTTCTTC. Filled out from reference TRBV5-1 and TRBJ2-1, the complete variable domain reads KAGVTQTPRYLIKTRGQQVTLSCSPISGHRSVSWYQQTPGQGLQFLFEYFSETQRNKGNFPGRFSGRQFSNSRSEMNVSTLELGDSALYLCASSLRGQGPVNEQFFGPGTRLTVL.

The chain uses TRBV5-5 and TRBJ1-5, with D hard to call. The CDR3 extends over 15 amino acids. CDR1 is SGHKS and CDR2 is YYEKEE in the germline V gene (reference sequence). V shed 0 bases and J shed 0 bases, with 7 bases lying between them. The DNA for the CDR3 is TGTGCCAGCAGCTTGGTAGATTATAGCAATCAGCCCCAGCATTTT. Residues: CASSLVDYSNQPQHF.

The chain joins TRBV2 to TRBJ1-4, with no clear D. Germline CDR1 reads SNHLY; CDR2 reads FYNNEI. The V end was cut by 7 bases, the J end by 6 bases, with 18 bases between. CDR3 length: 15 amino acids. DNA of the CDR3: TGTGCCAGCACCCCGCCCCATGGAGGACATGAAAAACTGTTTTTT. It translates to CASTPPHGGHEKLFF.

The rearrangement links TRBV4-1 to TRBJ2-2, with 12 bases lining up with TRBD2. CDR3 length: 20 residues. With V trimmed by 0 bases and J by 6 bases, 14 bases remained unmatched. Germline assignment: CDR1 MGHRA and CDR2 YSYEKL. CDR3 sequence: CASSQDHLGSSGGAPGELFF. Here the CDR3 DNA reads TGCGCCAGCAGCCAAGATCACTTAGGGTCTAGCGGGGGGGCTCCCGGGGAGCTGTTTTTT.

The chain combines TRBV5-1 with TRBJ2-7; 12 bases map to TRBD1. The germline V gene has CDR1 SGHRS and CDR2 YFSETQ. The trim removed 5 bases at V and 4 bases at J, leaving 7 bases unmatched. The CDR3 has 15 amino acids. DNA of the CDR3: TGCGCCAGCAGGGGGACAGGGGGCGCTTGGTACGAGCAGTACTTC. Encoded protein: CASRGTGGAWYEQYF.

This CDR3 reads CASSWTGENEQFF. For the CDR3, the DNA is TGTGCCAGCAGCTGGACAGGGGAGAATGAGCAGTTCTTC. The gene calls are TRBV7-3 and TRBJ2-1, with 9 bases aligning to TRBD1. V shed 4 bases and J 7 bases; nucleotides not matched to a gene: 2. Germline CDR1 reads SGHTA; CDR2 reads FQGTGA. This CDR3 comprises 13 residues.

The chain has TRBV24-1 and TRBJ2-2; 9 nucleotides align to TRBD1. The CDR3 totals 16 residues. Germline CDR1 KGHDR, CDR2 SFDVKD. V trimming: 4 bases; J trimming: 4 bases; junction bases outside the gene matches: 6. The CDR3 nucleotides read TGTGCCACCAGTGAAACGACAGGGGGGACCACCGGGGAGCTGTTTTTT. Amino acids: CATSETTGGTTGELFF.

V is TRBV7-2 and J is TRBJ2-7, with a weak D call TRBD2 (7 bases). The CDR3 has 14 amino acids. Trimming removed 7 bases at V and 3 bases at J, with 16 bases between. The germline CDR1 and CDR2 sequences are SGHTA and FQGNSA. CDR3 loop: CASIEGGGVYEQYF. The CDR3 region has the DNA TGTGCCAGCATCGAGGGAGGGGGAGTCTACGAGCAGTACTTC. The full variable domain, completed using reference TRBV7-2 and TRBJ2-7, is GAGVSQSPSNKVTEKGKDVELRCDPISGHTALYWYRQSLGQGLEFLIYFQGNSAPDKSGLPSDRFSAERTGGSVSTLTIQRTQQEDSAVYLCASIEGGGVYEQYFGPGTRLTVT.

This clone was recorded once. This chain joins TRBV9 and TRBJ1-4, with 7 bases identical to TRBD1. Germline assignment: CDR1 SGDLS and CDR2 YYNGEE. The CDR3 runs 14 residues. The V and J ends lost 0 bases and 8 bases, in that order; junction bases with no gene match: 4. CDR3 nucleotides: TGTGCCAGCAGCGTAGACAGGGGAGACGAAAAACTGTTTTTT. Translated, it gives CASSVDRGDEKLFF.

V usage is TRBV6-2 or TRBV6-3 and J usage is TRBJ2-1, with 8 bases matching TRBD2. The CDR3 is 14 amino acids. The ends lost 5 bases at V and 4 bases at J; junction bases unmatched: 4. Germline V lookup: CDR1 MNHEY, CDR2 SVGEGT. This CDR3 reads CASSPGGHYNEQFF. DNA of the CDR3: TGTGCCAGCAGTCCGGGGGGGCATTACAATGAGCAGTTCTTC.

This clone was recorded once. The V gene is TRBV4-1, the J gene TRBJ1-6; D gene uncertain. Per germline, CDR1 MGHRA and CDR2 YSYEKL. This CDR3 region has 18 residues. Trimming stripped 0 bases from V and 0 bases from J, with 12 bases between. In nucleotides, the CDR3 is TGCGCCAGCAGCCAAGATCGTCCACCGAGCTCCTATAATTCACCCCTCCACTTT. Amino acid sequence: CASSQDRPPSSYNSPLHF.

The chain combines TRBV12-3 or TRBV12-4 with TRBJ1-1; D remains unclear. The CDR3 spans 12 residues. Trimming pared 6 bases from V and 7 bases from J, leaving 12 bases between. The CDR3 protein is CASSPGRDEAFF. CDR3 bases: TGTGCCAGCAGCCCCGGGAGGGATGAAGCTTTCTTT.

This chain links TRBV3-1 (or the pseudogene TRBV3-2) with TRBJ2-5, with D possibly TRBD1 on 6 matching bases. Trimming took 6 bases from V and 5 from J, leaving 19 bases between them. CDR1 LGHDT and CDR2 YNNKEL come from the germline V gene (reference sequence). The CDR3 is made up of 15 amino acids. In DNA, the CDR3 is TGTGCCAGCAGGTCCCGACAGGCGGTGGGTGAGACCCAGTACTTC. It translates to CASRSRQAVGETQYF.

The CDR3 region is CASSIRRQNSYEQYF. The CDR3 DNA is TGTGCCAGCAGCATAAGGCGGCAAAACTCCTACGAGCAGTACTTC. The chain employs TRBV5-6 and TRBJ2-7, with no clear D. The CDR3 totals 15 residues. Germline CDR1 SGHDT, CDR2 YYEEEE. With 4 bases removed from V and 0 bases from J, the gap between germline ends came to 14 bases.

This chain uses TRBV7-3 with TRBJ2-7, with D unclear. This CDR3 has 13 amino acids. Germline assignment: CDR1 SGHTA and CDR2 FQGTGA. Trimming removed 2 bases from V and 5 bases from J, with 10 bases in between. Written as DNA, the CDR3 is TGTGCCAGCAGCTTAGGGCCTGGTAACGAGCAGTACTTC. Translating gives CASSLGPGNEQYF.

This chain joins TRBV7-9 and TRBJ1-1; D is possibly TRBD1 (5 bases). The CDR3 spans 13 residues. V was pared by 5 bases and J by 4 bases, with 11 bases between. The germline gives CDR1 SEHNR, CDR2 FQNEAQ (reference sequence). The CDR3 nucleotides are TGTGCCAGCAGCCCAGGGAGGGGCACTGAAGCTTTCTTT. It codes for CASSPGRGTEAFF.

This CDR3 reads CASSDNRVKTYEQYF. In DNA form, the CDR3 reads TGTGCCAGCAGCGATAACAGGGTTAAGACCTACGAGCAGTACTTC. The rearrangement joins TRBV7-2 to TRBJ2-7, with D tentatively TRBD1 (6 bases). Trimming took off 5 bases at V and 2 bases at J, with 16 bases between the two ends. The CDR3 consists of 15 residues. Per germline, CDR1 SGHTA and CDR2 FQGNSA.

The chain couples TRBV2 to TRBJ1-3; the match to TRBD1 covers 9 bases. Germline V CDR1 and CDR2: SNHLY, FYNNEI. V shed 6 bases, J shed 0 bases, and the junction held 3 bases outside the gene matches. The CDR3 runs 15 residues. The DNA for the CDR3 is TGTGCCAGCAGGGAGACAGGGGGCTCTGGAAACACCATATATTTT. This codes for CASRETGGSGNTIYF.

The V gene is TRBV9, the J gene TRBJ1-5, with D maybe TRBD1 (5 bases). Germline CDR1 reads SGDLS; CDR2 reads YYNGEE. Trimming removed 1 base at V and 2 bases at J, with 10 bases between. CDR3 length: 15 amino acids. The chain's CDR3 is CASSVTGDGNQPQHF. The CDR3, as DNA: TGTGCCAGCAGCGTAACGGGGGACGGCAATCAGCCCCAGCATTTT.